These T cell receptor beta chains were read from a single sample in a study of PD-1 blockade in classical Hodgkin lymphoma. Some clones are missing from TCRdb's copy, which holds only in-frame ones; the method was immunoSEQ multiplex PCR. Altogether about 33,000 clones are present, around three quarters being singletons, with the ten largest covering 3.9%. The sequencing used peripheral blood mononuclear cells (PBMCs), collected before the fourth cycle of nivolumab. The receptor source for this set is a human donor with classical Hodgkin lymphoma. Both conserved end residues are part of each CDR3. Fields, in order: J gene, D gene, clone size, V gene, CDR3 DNA, CDR3 protein. The D gene is left open where the match is weak. Some rows mark clone size as missing; the rest say once, few, many or name a class of expanded clone.

TRBJ1-1 | NA | NA | TRBV5-1 | TGCGCCAGCAGCTTGGAGGTGGCGGGTTCGACTGAAGCTTTCTTT | CASSLEVAGSTEAFF
TRBJ1-2 | NA | NA | TRBV7-8 | TGTGCCAGCAGCCCTTATCACCGCTCTTTTATGACCCGGGGCAGCAATAATGGCTACACCTTC | CASSPYHRSFMTRGSNNGYTF
TRBJ1-1 | TRBD1 | few | TRBV19 | TGTGCCAGTATCAGCCAAGGCAGGGGGCTTGGGAGCACTGAAGCTTTCTTT | CASISQGRGLGSTEAFF
TRBJ1-2 | NA | NA | TRBV5-4 | TGTGCCAGCAGCGGCACGATTAACTATGGCTACACCTTC | CASSGTINYGYTF
TRBJ2-7 | NA | NA | TRBV30 | TGTGCCTGGAGTAGGGATGCAGCCTACGAGCAGTACTTC | CAWSRDAAYEQYF
TRBJ2-7 | NA | NA | TRBV6-5 | TGTGCCAGCAGCAGGGACTCTCCTTACGAGCAGTACTTC | CASSRDSPYEQYF
TRBJ2-7 | NA | NA | TRBV5-6 | TGTGCCAGCAGCTACCCAGCGACGGCGGGTACCACCTACGAGCAGTACTTC | CASSYPATAGTTYEQYF
TRBJ1-2 | NA | medium-sized | TRBV10-3 | TGTGCCATCAGTGATGACGGCAGGGTAGGCGGCTACACCTTC | CAISDDGRVGGYTF
TRBJ1-5 | NA | NA | TRBV2 | TGTGCCAGCAGTGAATGGGTTCAGCCCCAGCATTTT | CASSEWVQPQHF
TRBJ2-1 | TRBD2 | NA | TRBV9 | TGTGCCAGCAGCCTCCCTCGCAGCGGGGGGGCATATGAGCAGTTCTTC | CASSLPRSGGAYEQFF
TRBJ2-7 | NA | NA | TRBV7-9 | TGTGCCAGCAGCCCAGGCCTTCACTCCTACGAGCAGTACTTC | CASSPGLHSYEQYF
TRBJ2-5 | NA | NA | TRBV11-2 | TGTGCCAGCAGCTTAGGAACAGTGACCCAGTACTTC | CASSLGTVTQYF
TRBJ2-1 | TRBD2 | once | TRBV7-9 | TGTGCCAGCAGCCCCCTCCGTGGGCGGGAGGACACCTACAATGAGCAGTTCTTC | CASSPLRGREDTYNEQFF
TRBJ2-7 | TRBD1 | NA | TRBV4-3 | TGCGCCAGCAGCCAAGGGACAGGGAGCGGGTACGAGCAGTACTTC | CASSQGTGSGYEQYF
TRBJ2-5 | TRBD1 | few | TRBV28 | TGTGCCAGCAGCTATAACCTATGGGGTAGGGGGCACGAAGAGACCCAGTACTTC | CASSYNLWGRGHEETQYF
TRBJ2-2 | NA | NA | TRBV19 | TGTGCCAGTAGTATACTACCGATTACCGGGGAGCTGTTTTTT | CASSILPITGELFF
TRBJ1-4 | NA | NA | TRBV5-1 | TGCGCCAGCAGCTTGGCCCAACGGGTCGGAGAACTGTTTTTT | CASSLAQRVGELFF
TRBJ1-1 | NA | NA | TRBV9 | TGTGCCAGCAGCGCCGGGACCCAGGCTTTCTTT | CASSAGTQAFF
TRBJ2-7 | NA | NA | TRBV7-8 | TGTGCCAGCAGCTTATTCGACAGGCCCTACGAGCAGTACTTC | CASSLFDRPYEQYF
TRBJ2-5 | NA | NA | TRBV5-5 | TGTGCCAGCAGCTTGGAGACTATGGGGGGGGCCGCTACGGAGACCCAGTACTTC | CASSLETMGGAATETQYF
TRBJ2-3 | NA | once | TRBV10-3 | TGTGCCATCGCTATGGGCCCGGAGGATACGCAGTATTTT | CAIAMGPEDTQYF
TRBJ1-2 | NA | NA | TRBV9 | TGTGCCAGCAGCGTATCAGGAGCCCAAACTAACTATGGCTACACCTTC | CASSVSGAQTNYGYTF
TRBJ2-7 | NA | once | TRBV4-1 | TGCGCCAGCAGCCCCGATGACACTAGCTCCTACGAGCAGTACTTC | CASSPDDTSSYEQYF
TRBJ2-3 | TRBD2 | NA | TRBV4-2 | TGTGCCAGCAGCCAATTTATCAGACGGGCGGGGGGAACCTCACCTACAGATACGCAGTATTTT | CASSQFIRRAGGTSPTDTQYF
TRBJ2-1 | NA | NA | TRBV6-1 | TGTGCCAGCAGTGACGATGCAGCAACCTACAATGAGCAGTTCTTC | CASSDDAATYNEQFF
TRBJ2-2 | TRBD2 | once | TRBV4-3 | TGCGCCAGCAGCCAACTACTAGCGGGGAGCACCGGGGAGCTGTTTTTT | CASSQLLAGSTGELFF
TRBJ2-2 | TRBD1 | NA | TRBV7-9 | TGTGCCAGCAGCTTGGGACAGAGAAACACCGGGGAGCTGTTTTTT | CASSLGQRNTGELFF
TRBJ2-1 | NA | few | TRBV6-4 | TGTGCCAGCAGTGCTTGGGCAGGAGAGTACAATGAGCAGTTCTTC | CASSAWAGEYNEQFF
TRBJ1-2 | NA | NA | TRBV7-6 | TGTGCCAGCAGCTTAGCGCTAACCGACAGTAACTATGGCTACACCTTC | CASSLALTDSNYGYTF
TRBJ1-1 | NA | once | TRBV13 | TGTGCCAGCAGCACGCAGGCGATGAACACTGAAGCTTTCTTT | CASSTQAMNTEAFF
TRBJ1-1 | NA | NA | TRBV19 | TGTGCCAGTAGTATTGCGATGGGGACTGAAGCTTTCTTT | CASSIAMGTEAFF
TRBJ2-7 | TRBD1 | NA | TRBV28 | TGTGCCAGCAGTTTGTGGGGACAGGGTTACGAGCAGTACTTC | CASSLWGQGYEQYF